The clone carrying this T cell receptor beta chain has a count of ten or more. This entry belongs to a study of early T cells in non-severe SARS-CoV-2 infection. Study-wide background: Investigators sequenced bulk RNA drawn from unsorted whole blood, and chains remained unpaired.

Germline V gives CDR1 MNHEY, CDR2 SMNVEV (reference sequence). Trimming cost V 3 bases and J 1 base, with 10 bases left between them. This CDR3 has 16 residues. Unique molecular identifier tags were affixed to discrete cDNA molecules. TCRdb recomputed calls from the 5' RACE reads with MiXCR, one row per CDR3 protein. In the table there are over 25,000 distinct CDR3 sequences, more than 4.5% of which are singletons. What was sequenced was whole blood. The source is an adult who was a healthcare worker with PCR-confirmed SARS-CoV-2 infection or an uninfected control (not recorded which). The chain employs TRBV27 and TRBJ1-6; the D is unclear. The CDR3 coding sequence is TGTGCCAGCAGTTTCGGAAAAGAGTCCTATAATTCACCCCTCCACTTT. Translation gives CASSFGKESYNSPLHF.